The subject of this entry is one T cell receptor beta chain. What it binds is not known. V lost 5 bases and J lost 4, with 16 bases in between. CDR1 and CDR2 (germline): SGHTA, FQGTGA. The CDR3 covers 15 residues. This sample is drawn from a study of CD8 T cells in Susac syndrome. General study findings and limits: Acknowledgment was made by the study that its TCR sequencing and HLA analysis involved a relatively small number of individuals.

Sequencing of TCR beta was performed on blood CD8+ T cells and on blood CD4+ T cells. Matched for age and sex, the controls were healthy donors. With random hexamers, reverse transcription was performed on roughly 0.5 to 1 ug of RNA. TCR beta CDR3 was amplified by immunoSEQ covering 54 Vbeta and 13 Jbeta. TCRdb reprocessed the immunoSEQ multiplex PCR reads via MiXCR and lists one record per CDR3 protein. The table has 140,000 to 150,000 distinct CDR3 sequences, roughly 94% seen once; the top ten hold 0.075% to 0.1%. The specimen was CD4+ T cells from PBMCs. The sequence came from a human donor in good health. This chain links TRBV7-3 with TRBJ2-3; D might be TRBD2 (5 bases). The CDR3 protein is CASSLSPTRSDTQYF. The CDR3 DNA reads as TGTGCCAGCAGCCTTTCCCCAACTAGATCAGATACGCAGTATTTT.